The 10 T cell receptor beta chains presented below share a single source sample, sequenced in a study of regulatory T cells in long-lasting Graves disease. With iRepertoire HTBI primers and Arm-PCR of CDR3 regions, TCR beta libraries were built. TCRdb reprocessed the multiplex PCR reads with MiXCR, giving one entry per CDR3 protein. The sample has fewer than 400,000 distinct CDR3 sequences, less than 25% seen once. Time point given: persistent/refractory GD, antithyroid drugs over 5 years with positive TRAb. After RNA was extracted from PBMCs, the TCR library was made from it. Sequenced material: peripheral blood mononuclear cells (PBMCs), taken when the disease was refractory, from a patient treated with antithyroid drugs. All receptors derive from a female donor with Graves disease.

The sample holds one count of this clonotype. The chain employs TRBV24-1 and TRBJ2-2, with 9 positions matching TRBD1. V gave up 2 bases and J gave up 5 bases; unmatched junction bases: 8. This CDR3 contains 17 residues. In germline, CDR1 is KGHDR, CDR2 SFDVKD. CDR3 region: CATSDSPGTGKTGELFF. CDR3 nucleotides: TGTGCCACCAGTGATTCCCCCGGGACAGGGAAGACCGGGGAGCTGTTTTTT.

This clonotype was observed many times. The DNA for the CDR3 is TGTGCCAGCAGTGATGAGGGAATGTGGAACACTGAAGCTTTCTTT. Translating gives CASSDEGMWNTEAFF. The chain carries TRBV25-1 and TRBJ1-1, with D unclear. Germline CDR1 MGHDK, CDR2 SYGVNS. V was clipped by 3 bases and J by 1 base, with 12 bases between them. This CDR3 region has 15 residues.

This clonotype was counted between two and nine times. V gene TRBV20-1 combines with J gene TRBJ2-7; D ambiguous. In germline, CDR1 is DFQATT, CDR2 SNEGSKA (reference sequence). Trimming took 3 bases from V and 7 from J, leaving 13 bases between them. There are 12 residues in the CDR3. The CDR3, as DNA: TGCAGTGCTAGGGCAGAAACTATGGAGCAGTACTTC. It specifies CSARAETMEQYF.

This chain joins TRBV4-3 and TRBJ2-5; D tentatively reads TRBD1 or TRBD2 (5 bases each). This CDR3 contains 14 residues. The germline V and J ends were trimmed by 0 bases and 5 bases, with 10 bases remaining between them. CDR1 is LGHNA, CDR2 YSLEER, per germline. CDR3 sequence reads: CASSQDGGLETQYF. CDR3 bases: TGCGCCAGCAGCCAAGATGGGGGTCTTGAGACCCAGTACTTC.

The gene calls are TRBV7-9 and TRBJ1-1; 7 bases match TRBD1. The CDR3 covers 15 residues. V dropped 5 bases and J dropped 5; count of bases not matched to a gene: 11. The germline CDR1 and CDR2 sequences are SEHNR and FQNEAQ (reference sequence). This chain's CDR3 is CASSDNRGRTTEAFF. The DNA for the CDR3 is TGTGCCAGCAGCGACAACAGGGGAAGAACAACTGAAGCTTTCTTT.

The sample holds a few counts of this clonotype. At one end, the junction sequence differs from germline, possibly due to a read error. The chain has TRBV11-3 and TRBJ2-7; 7 nucleotides match TRBD1. The CDR3 is 15 residues long. Germline values: CDR1 SGHNT, CDR2 YENEEA. CDR3 DNA: TGTGCCAGCAGCTCAAGGACAGGCCCATCCTACGAGCGGTACTTC. Translated: CASSSRTGPSYERYF.

The V call is TRBV18, the J call TRBJ2-1; possible D gene TRBD2, 5 bases. Germline V gene lookup returns CDR1 KGHSH and CDR2 LQKENI. V was shortened by 0 bases and J by 13 bases, with 16 bases between the two germline ends. The CDR3 extends over 14 amino acids. CDR3 amino acids: CASSPPAEGGPQFF. DNA of the CDR3: TGTGCCAGCTCACCACCCGCCGAGGGTGGCCCTCAGTTCTTC.

This clonotype was picked up one time. This may be a read error: a much more frequent sequence differs by one nucleotide. The J gene is TRBJ1-6, the V gene TRBV27; tentatively, D is TRBD1 (6 bases). The CDR3 is 14 residues long. In germline, CDR1 is MNHEY, CDR2 SMNVEV (reference sequence). The CDR3 region has the DNA TGTGCCAGCAGACAGGGTTTGATCTATTCACCCCCCCACTTT. It yields the protein CASRQGLIYSPPHF.

This clonotype was found many times. The chain employs TRBV28 and TRBJ1-2; D remains unclear. Germline CDR1 MDHEN, CDR2 SYDVKM. The CDR3 totals 16 residues. V was trimmed by 6 bases and J by 5 bases, leaving 22 bases between them. The CDR3 here is CASRSSGSRPRYGYTF. The CDR3 DNA follows: TGTGCCAGCAGGAGTTCCGGTTCCAGGCCGAGGTATGGCTACACCTTC.

The V call is TRBV29-1, the J call TRBJ2-5, with no clear D. This CDR3 comprises 13 residues. V shed 8 bases and J shed 5 bases, with 18 bases lying between them. The germline V gene encodes CDR1 SQVTM and CDR2 ANQGSEA. For the CDR3, the DNA is TGCAGCACAAAGAAGGGCCCACTCGAGACCCAGTACTTC. Its protein product is CSTKKGPLETQYF.